This T cell receptor (beta chain) was recovered during a study of tissue T cells after allogeneic stem cell transplantation. General study results and limits: Blood and spleen captured only part of the tissue TCR repertoire.

Time point here: mouse harvest day 7 after allogeneic transplant. The graft held 10^6 splenic CD5+ T cells and 10^7 T-cell-depleted bone marrow cells. This mouse GVHD model was MHC-mismatched B6 to BALB/c, profiled day 7 or 14. TCRbeta CDR3 was sequenced at survey depth with template counts. TCRdb's copy holds only in-frame clones and misses some; the assay was immunoSEQ multiplex PCR. Here the sample spans about 5,800 clones, approximately 45% being singletons. Comment on this clone: Its specificity is not known. Genes here carry mouse names.

This TCR was sampled from a female BALB/c mouse given C57BL/6 T cells with graft-versus-host disease after an allogeneic hematopoietic cell transplant. Sequenced material: skin.

The CDR3 bases that were read are TGTGCAAGCAGCTTACAGGGTGCAAACACCGGGCAGCTCTAC. Translation gives CASSLQGANTGQLY. Given in full, the CDR3 is CASSLQGANTGQLYF. The chain carries TRBV16 and TRBJ2-2, with D possibly being TRBD1 (5 bases). The CDR3 is cut off 1 residue early in the read; its end comes from the germline J gene. Germline CDR1 is SGHSA and CDR2 is FRNQAP. V was pared by 2 bases and J by 0 bases, with 7 bases between. The CDR3 has 15 amino acids. The full variable domain, in which reference TRBV16 and TRBJ2-2 provide the parts outside the CDR3, is NAGVIQTPRHKVTGKGQEATLWCEPISGHSAVFWYRQTIVQGLEFLTYFRNQAPIDDSGMPKERFSAQMPNQSHSTLKIQSTQPQDSAVYLCASSLQGANTGQLYFGEGSKLTVL.